This T cell receptor beta chain comes out of a study of T cell responses to AZD1222 COVID-19 vaccine (dated by TCRdb to the early 2020s). As for the study more broadly: AZD1222 recipients given second doses at about 4 weeks or at about 12 weeks were pooled, since spike-specific TCR depth and breadth were not found to differ between the two schedules. TCR sequencing covered roughly 230 trial participants: 200 to 220 given two doses of AZD1222 and some 25 given two doses of MenACWY control vaccine. Trial participants were enrolled by age into subgroups of 18-55, 56-69 and 70-plus years, and about 150, 27 and 61 TCR-sequenced participants, respectively, were included in these subgroups.

The CDR3 regions of human TCRbeta chains were analyzed by immunosequencing. The original methods were these. TCRs in the repertoires were compared against a reference library of SARS-CoV-2-specific TCRs that had been generated with the MIRA antigen-specificity platform. Breadth was defined as the fraction of unique TCRs that were SARS-CoV-2-associated, and depth was defined as the fraction of total T cells that were SARS-CoV-2-associated. Each spike-specific TCR was assigned to its reactive spike region and to a CD4 or CD8 class using the MIRA data. Log10-transformed breadth and depth values were compared by one-way ANOVA with Sidak's multiple comparisons tests. The immuneACCESS repertoire file appears here via TCRdb, limited to in-frame rearrangements. These files lack a portion of the clones; in checked studies, under half of the deficit traces to unresolved V genes, and the cause of the others is not known. Clonal size and the V and J genes are those of that table, whereas D and trimming came from the DNA. Counted in this sample were under 130,000 clones; over 75% of them appeared once. Clones ranked in the top ten supply 20% to 25% of the sample.

In regard to this clone: Which antigen it targets is not known. No clone much larger than this one lies a single base away; base qualities are absent.

Study-level results and caveats: In the small 56-69-year group, the increase in depth fell short of significance, most likely because of low power. CD4 TCRs associated with the vaccine covered the entire spike protein, and the dominant responses were in regions 160-218 and 743-854. Spike-specific TCR breadth and depth rose significantly after two AZD1222 doses compared with day 0 and with MenACWY recipients. Conclusions about previously exposed vaccinees are limited, since just five or six AZD1222 recipients were seropositive for SARS-CoV-2 at baseline. Participants were mostly white British, with more females than males. The authors suggested clonal diversity may have been underestimated. Reportedly, close to half of the unique spike-specific TCRs recognized epitopes lying outside the regions that are mutated in the B.1.351 and B.1.1.7 variants. Because no day 14 peak-response samples were available, the repertoires could be characterized only after the peak T cell response.

Via the germline V gene (reference sequence), CDR1 is MNHEY and CDR2 SMNVEV. Counted from cysteine to phenylalanine, this CDR3 has 13 amino acids. Here the CDR3 DNA is all that survives: 39 bases in frame from base 1. V is pruned by 7 bases and J by 2 bases, leaving 3 bases of the junction without a gene match. The sample's time point label is to be understood as: baseline before first vaccination. Vaccinee samples came from UK trials COV001 and COV002, including a single-blind randomized controlled phase 2/3 trial of AZD1222 (ChAdOx1 nCoV-19) in healthy adults. Trial participant PBMC samples were collected at day 0 and day 28 after the second dose for TCRbeta chain sequencing.

The rearrangement joined TRBV27 to TRBJ1-2; 8 middle bases align to TRBD1. This receptor was taken from an adult in good health. Here the sequenced sample was peripheral blood, taken on day 0 of AZD1222 vaccination. The DNA is as follows: TGTGCCAGCACCCGGACAGGGAACTATGGCTACACCTTC. This gives the protein CASTRTGNYGYTF.